This T cell receptor (beta chain) was obtained from a study of cytotoxic CD8 clonotypes in ibrutinib-treated CLL. Study-level background: On average, each sample had roughly 250,000 productive templates and more than 85,000 productive rearrangements.

CDR1 is LNHDA, CDR2 SQIVND, per germline (reference sequence). The CDR3 is 12 amino acids. The ends were cut back, 5 bases at V and 1 base at J, with 5 bases in the middle. TCRdb's copy holds only in-frame clones and misses some; the assay was immunoSEQ multiplex PCR. The sample holds fewer than 400,000 clones; roughly 70% are singletons and the top ten take 5% to 6.5%. This clone was observed a few times. This sample comprised PBMCs, obtained after 36 months of ibrutinib treatment. The TCR sequence derives from a human donor with chronic lymphocytic leukemia. The chain has TRBV19 and TRBJ1-2; D ambiguous. The CDR3 protein is CASSSDNYGYTF. The CDR3 DNA follows: TGTGCCAGTAGTTCGGATAACTATGGCTACACCTTC.